This TCR beta chain was documented in a study of T cell responses to AZD1222 COVID-19 vaccine. Comments on this clone: No antigen is known for it.

Overall study results and limits: Among the donors, most were white British and more were female, and clonal diversity was possibly underestimated.

Some clones are missing from TCRdb's copy, which holds only in-frame ones; the method was immunoSEQ multiplex PCR. The data contain 150,000 or so clones, roughly nine tenths of them singletons. Sequenced here: peripheral blood, sampled on day 0 of AZD1222 vaccination. The clonotype was recovered from an adult in good health.

The CDR3 sequence is CASSFPRRASYNEQFF. The DNA for the CDR3 is TGTGCCAGCAGTTTCCCCAGGAGAGCCTCCTACAATGAGCAGTTCTTC. The chain has TRBV28 and TRBJ2-1; D not resolved. V lost 3 bases, J lost 0 bases, and 12 bases lay in between. The CDR3 is made up of 16 amino acids. Germline V gives CDR1 MDHEN, CDR2 SYDVKM.